This T cell receptor (beta chain) is drawn from a study of cytomegalovirus exposure and HLA in healthy donors (dated by TCRdb to the late 2010s). At the level of the whole study: According to an earlier analysis of 587 of the donors, some 180 million T cells yielded 117 million unique TCR beta sequences and 276 Gb of sequence data. A later analysis re-analyzed previously published TCR beta repertoires from several hundred donors and added high-resolution HLA genotyping to study TCR occurrence patterns. Several DR-DQ haplotypes were treated as single units for association and clustering because of strong linkage in the cohort. Alongside the repertoire data, information on donor age, sex, ethnicity and CMV serostatus was compiled. An earlier analysis of 500 to 750 of the donors applied high-throughput TCR beta sequencing to assess whether each TCR beta V gene segment acted as functional or pseudogenic. HLA typing included class I and class II loci at four-digit resolution. A separate validation cohort of roughly 130 different subjects was used in addition to the roughly 640-subject first cohort. A later genetic analysis used genome-wide SNP genotypes for 398 of the 666 donors, treating that subset as a discovery cohort. The aim of the study was to test whether cataloging public T cell receptors could identify signatures of past pathogen exposure. Roughly 300 gigabases of sequencing data and around 88 million unique TCR sequences made up an early release that covered about 640 HLA-typed donors. Among around 400 genotyped donors of the cohort, an average of approximately 220,000 unique TCR beta nucleotide sequences was sequenced per donor, of which about 19% were non-productive. The later analysis used no new phenotypic data to find candidate immune exposures, relying instead on TCR beta sequences and their occurrence across donors. All discovery cohort repertoires had been generated using a single sequencing platform. Among the roughly 430 genotyped donors, more than 70% belonged to the genetic ancestry cluster associated with self-reported Caucasian donors. High-throughput TCR immunosequencing, statistical association of individual TCRs with disease status, and machine learning were combined to predict cytomegalovirus infection status. The T cell repertoires of several hundred subjects were profiled by immunosequencing and related to cytomegalovirus serostatus. The number of donors typed differed by locus, with 629-630 for A, B, C, DRB1 and DQB1, approximately 500 for DQA1, under 610 for DPA1, and 472 for DPB1. Here is what the overall study found, with its caveats: When HLA alleles, especially DR and DQ, strongly co-occurred, attributing TCR associations to individual alleles was difficult. A later analysis found that most CMV-associated TCR beta chains appeared HLA-restricted, with HLA associations seemingly driven largely by CMV exposure. According to a later analysis, TCR association rates differed among HLA loci, with DRB1 alleles showing the most associated TCRs and HLA-C alleles showing the fewest. A further reported finding was that TCR beta sequences accurately predicted the HLA-A and HLA-B alleles for most subjects in the first cohort. In vitro tests confirmed that three of the cytomegalovirus-associated TCR beta chains recognize cytomegalovirus antigens. Because the 87-base-pair reads could not distinguish some IMGT-functional V segments, including TRBV6-2 and TRBV6-3, those segments were excluded. HLA typing was unavailable for some donors at each locus, so association tests used only the typed subset. In this cohort, only TCR beta chains were sequenced, and detectable features were limited by the absence of alpha or paired-chain data. Linkage disequilibrium might explain the correlated functional status among segregating V segments, but an unknown experimental factor could not be excluded. The earlier analysis of nearly 600 of the donors excluded some 15 rarely observed V segments, including chromosome 9 orphons, because counts were too low. V-gene and J-gene trimming of TCR beta chains was associated with a missense DCLRE1C variant in a later genetic analysis, and the association was replicated in an independent cohort. The study gave a list of 150 to 200 TCR beta chains associated with cytomegalovirus. In a later analysis, 16,951 TCR beta sequences were associated with specific HLA alleles at a false discovery rate of 0.05. The only immune exposure information available for the cohort was CMV serostatus. A cluster of highly shared sequence variants was judged likely to be a technical artifact of the sequencing pipeline. Several of the top co-occurrence clusters appeared to be linked to parvovirus B19, influenza, CMV and Epstein-Barr virus, according to a later analysis. An earlier analysis of approximately 500 of the donors showed that most TCR beta V segments appeared in productive rearrangements either about 90% or about 30% of the time, which broadly matched IMGT annotations. According to a later genetic analysis, donors in an Asian-associated ancestry cluster had fewer N-insertions in productive TCRs than the approximately 650-donor mean. Compared with equally common non-associated chains, HLA-associated TCR beta chains in a later analysis were more clonally expanded and had lower generation probabilities. Presence/absence analyses assumed roughly uniform sequencing depth across donors, an assumption that may not hold. In both the original and validation cohorts, the classifier was reported to diagnose cytomegalovirus status with high specificity and sensitivity. While some public TCRs were present in many individuals, most TCR sequences turned up only very rarely across donors. It was suggested by the authors that the approach could potentially be generalized to other disease states and immunological phenotypes.

Libraries were prepared through the immunoSEQ multiplex PCR assay. The multiplex PCR relied on a mix of 60 forward primers for TCR Vbeta segments and 13 reverse primers for TCR Jbeta segments. A multiplex PCR assay on genomic DNA amplified the CDR3 region of rearranged TCR beta genes. The amplified TCR beta libraries were sequenced on the Illumina HiSeq System as 87-base-pair reads. The paper's processing steps were these. A later analysis tallied around 80 million unique TCR beta chains across the 650 to 750 repertoires, and roughly 11 million of those chains were shared by two or more donors. To remove PCR and sequencing errors, raw reads were error-corrected and collapsed into unique sequences using a nearest-neighbor algorithm that merged closely related sequences. V, D and J gene segments were assigned by aligning CDR3 sequences to IMGT reference sequences. For a sequence to be retained, a match of at least six nucleotides was required to both a V gene segment and a J gene segment. A rearrangement was called productive if the CDR3 had no stop codons and remained in frame with V and J, and every other rearrangement was called non-productive. CDR3 was defined according to IMGT convention as the region running from the second conserved V-encoded cysteine to the conserved J-encoded phenylalanine. Sequences without an unambiguous match to a single V gene segment were excluded from the earlier analysis of 450 to 750 of the donors. In an earlier analysis of 587 of the donors, V segments were called functional above 56.7% productive rearrangements and were called segregating when the between-donor standard deviation exceeded 5%. A statistical classification framework was developed to diagnose cytomegalovirus status using the catalog of TCR beta chain sequences. In a later analysis, TCR nucleotide sequences were compared against IMGT/GENE-DB human TR gene sequences so that V and J genes could be assigned. The TCRdist pipeline was used in a later analysis to assign CDR3 sequences and most-parsimonious VDJ recombination scenarios. In a later analysis, every TCR beta chain was defined by the combination of its CDR3 amino acid sequence and its V-gene family, and reads without a unique V-gene family were dropped. As a way to deal with suspected cross-contamination and a sequencing artifact, a later analysis dropped 640 or so nucleotide sequences that were highly shared and had low generation probability. In a later analysis, a clonal expansion index for each public chain was calculated from normalized within-repertoire ranks of inferred template counts. Generation probabilities in a later analysis came from a VDJ recombination model fitted to out-of-frame rearrangements, and those results were checked against IGoR. Hypergeometric tests were used in a later analysis to score TCR-TCR, TCR-HLA and TCR-CMV co-occurrence, with a repertoire-size bias correction applied to the TCR pairs. False discovery rates were estimated in a later analysis by permuting HLA or CMV assignments 20 times. In a later analysis, co-occurring TCRs were grouped using DBSCAN, and TCRdist sequence similarity was added for clustering within HLA-allele-positive subsets. Repertoires with fewer than 30,000 or more than 120,000 public chains were left out of co-occurrence clustering, as were four to six repertoires with anomalous nucleotide sharing. The immuneACCESS repertoire file appears here via TCRdb, limited to in-frame rearrangements. These files lack a portion of the clones; in checked studies, under half of the deficit traces to unresolved V genes, and the cause of the others is not known. The V and J calls and clone size were taken over from that table, and D and trimming were inferred from the DNA. Within this sample are some 150,000 clones, with 87% of them counted one time only. Jointly, the top ten make up approximately 0.85% of the sample.

The cohort was made up of about 670 healthy bone marrow donors. At the time of sampling, all cohort members were nominally healthy, though unrecorded immune exposures were likely present. The donor tested CMV seronegative, placing the donor among the 300 to 450 seronegative members of the cohort. Every donor gave a peripheral blood sample, and the peripheral blood mononuclear cells from that sample were used for TCR beta sequencing. The Qiagen DNeasy Blood Extraction Kit was used to extract genomic DNA from the blood cell samples. Concerning this clone itself: No antigen is known for it. Qualities for individual bases were not recorded, and no much larger clone is one base off.

Trimming takes 1 base from V and 4 bases from J, and the germline ends sit 14 bases apart. Spanning cysteine to phenylalanine, the CDR3 consists of 16 amino acids. Only the CDR3 region is kept as DNA, spanning 48 bases read in frame from base 1. Looking up the germline V gene yields CDR1 KGHSH and CDR2 LQKENI. This TCR derives from a woman aged 25-40 years in good health and CMV-seronegative. The sequence is built from TRBV18 and TRBJ2-1, with a tentative D gene TRBD2 over 6 matching bases. The sample taken for sequencing was PBMCs. The CDR3: CASSPQRGGAYNEQFF. The nucleotide sequence is TGTGCCAGCTCACCACAGAGGGGCGGGGCATACAATGAGCAGTTCTTC.